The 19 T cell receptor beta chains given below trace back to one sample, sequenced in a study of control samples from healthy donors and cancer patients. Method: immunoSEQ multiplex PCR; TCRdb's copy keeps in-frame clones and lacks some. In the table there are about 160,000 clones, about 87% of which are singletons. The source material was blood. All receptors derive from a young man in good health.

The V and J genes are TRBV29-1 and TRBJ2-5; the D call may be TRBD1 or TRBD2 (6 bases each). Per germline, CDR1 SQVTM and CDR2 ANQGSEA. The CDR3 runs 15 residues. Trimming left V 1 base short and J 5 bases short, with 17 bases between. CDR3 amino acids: CSVEGWGAGGETQYF. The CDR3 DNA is TGCAGCGTTGAAGGCTGGGGGGCAGGAGGGGAGACCCAGTACTTC.

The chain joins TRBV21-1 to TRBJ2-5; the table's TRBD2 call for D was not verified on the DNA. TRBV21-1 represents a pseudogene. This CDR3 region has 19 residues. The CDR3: CASSKVSGGATASVETQYF. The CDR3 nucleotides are TGTGCCAGCAGCAAAGTTAGCGGGGGGGCCACTGCATCGGTAGAGACCCAGTACTTC.

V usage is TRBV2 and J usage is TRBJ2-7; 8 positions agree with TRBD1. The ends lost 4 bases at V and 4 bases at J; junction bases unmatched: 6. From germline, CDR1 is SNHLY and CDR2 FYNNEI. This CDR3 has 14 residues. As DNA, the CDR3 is TGTGCCAGCAGTGGACAGGGGTTTAGGTACGAGCAGTACTTC. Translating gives CASSGQGFRYEQYF. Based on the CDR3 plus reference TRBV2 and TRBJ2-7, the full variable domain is EPEVTQTPSHQVTQMGQEVILRCVPISNHLYFYWYRQILGQKVEFLVSFYNNEISEKSEIFDDQFSVERPDGSNFTLKIRSTKLEDSAMYFCASSGQGFRYEQYFGPGTRLTVT.

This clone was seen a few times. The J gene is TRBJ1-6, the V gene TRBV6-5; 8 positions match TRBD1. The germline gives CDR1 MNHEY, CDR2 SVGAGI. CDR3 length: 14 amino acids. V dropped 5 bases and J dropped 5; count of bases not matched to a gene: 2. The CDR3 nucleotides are TGTGCCAGCAGTAGGGACAGGAATAATTCACCCCTCCACTTT. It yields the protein CASSRDRNNSPLHF.

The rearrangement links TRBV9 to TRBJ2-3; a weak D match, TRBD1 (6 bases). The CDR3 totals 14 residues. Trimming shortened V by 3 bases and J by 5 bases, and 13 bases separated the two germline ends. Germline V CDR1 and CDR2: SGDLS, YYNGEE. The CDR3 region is CASSAEGVLDTQYF. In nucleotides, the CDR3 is TGTGCCAGCAGCGCCGAGGGGGTACTAGATACGCAGTATTTT.

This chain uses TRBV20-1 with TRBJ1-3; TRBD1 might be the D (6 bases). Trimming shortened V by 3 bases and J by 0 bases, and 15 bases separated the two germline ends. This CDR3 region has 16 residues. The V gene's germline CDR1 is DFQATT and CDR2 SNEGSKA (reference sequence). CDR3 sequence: CSASRLNRVSGNTIYF. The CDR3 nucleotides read TGCAGTGCTAGTCGGCTTAACAGGGTCTCTGGAAACACCATATATTTT.

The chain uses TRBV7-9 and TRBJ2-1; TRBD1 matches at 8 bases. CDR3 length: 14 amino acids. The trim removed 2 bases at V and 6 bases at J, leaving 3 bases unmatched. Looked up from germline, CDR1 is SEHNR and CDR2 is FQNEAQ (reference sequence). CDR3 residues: CASSLPTGGNEQFF. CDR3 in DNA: TGTGCCAGCAGCTTACCAACAGGGGGCAATGAGCAGTTCTTC.

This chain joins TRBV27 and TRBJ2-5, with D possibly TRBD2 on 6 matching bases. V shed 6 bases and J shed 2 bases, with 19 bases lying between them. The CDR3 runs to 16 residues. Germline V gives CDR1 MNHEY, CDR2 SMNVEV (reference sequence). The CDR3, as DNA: TGTGCCAGCAGGGGTCTCCTGGTTGGGGGGCAAGAGACCCAGTACTTC. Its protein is CASRGLLVGGQETQYF.

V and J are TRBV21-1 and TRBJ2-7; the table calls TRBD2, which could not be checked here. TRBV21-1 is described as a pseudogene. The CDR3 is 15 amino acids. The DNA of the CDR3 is TGTGCCAGCAGCTCTTGGATGGGGGGGACCTACGAGCAGTACTTC. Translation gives CASSSWMGGTYEQYF.

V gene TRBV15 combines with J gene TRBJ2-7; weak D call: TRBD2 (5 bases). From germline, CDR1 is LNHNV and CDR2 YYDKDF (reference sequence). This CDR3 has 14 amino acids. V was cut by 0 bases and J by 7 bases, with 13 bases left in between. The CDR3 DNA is TGTGCCACCAGCAGAGATAGGGCCTCGGGAGAGCAGTACTTC. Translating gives CATSRDRASGEQYF.

In nucleotides, the CDR3 is TGTGCCAGCAGCCATGGTCCGGTTTATGGCTACACCTTC. Translating it yields CASSHGPVYGYTF. The chain recombines TRBV14 with TRBJ1-2; D not resolved. Looked up from germline, CDR1 is SGHDN and CDR2 is FVKESK. The CDR3 spans 13 residues. V was cut by 3 bases and J by 5 bases, with 10 bases left in between.

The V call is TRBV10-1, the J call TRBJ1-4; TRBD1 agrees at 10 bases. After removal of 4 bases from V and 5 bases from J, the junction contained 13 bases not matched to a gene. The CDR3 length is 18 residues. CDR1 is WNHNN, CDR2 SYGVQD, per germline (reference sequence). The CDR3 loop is CASSGADRGPLANEKLFF. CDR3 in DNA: TGCGCCAGCAGTGGGGCTGACAGGGGGCCTCTTGCCAATGAAAAACTGTTTTTT.

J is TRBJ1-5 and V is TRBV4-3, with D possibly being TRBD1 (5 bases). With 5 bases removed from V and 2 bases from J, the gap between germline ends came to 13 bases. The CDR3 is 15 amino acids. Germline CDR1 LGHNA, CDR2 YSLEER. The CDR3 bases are TGCGCCAGCAGCGCAAGTGCGACAGGCAATCAGCCCCAGCATTTT. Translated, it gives CASSASATGNQPQHF.

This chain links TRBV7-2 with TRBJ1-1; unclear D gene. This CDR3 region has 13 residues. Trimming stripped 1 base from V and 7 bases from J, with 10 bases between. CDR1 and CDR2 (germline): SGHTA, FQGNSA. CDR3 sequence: CASSLVVAFEAFF. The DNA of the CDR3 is TGTGCCAGCAGCTTAGTTGTGGCCTTTGAAGCTTTCTTT.

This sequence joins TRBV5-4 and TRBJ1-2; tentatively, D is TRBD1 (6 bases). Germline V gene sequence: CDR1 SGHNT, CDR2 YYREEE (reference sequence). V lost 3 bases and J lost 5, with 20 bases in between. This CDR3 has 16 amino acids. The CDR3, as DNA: TGTGCCAGCAGCTCCAACACGGCAGGGGTTGGATATGGCTACACCTTC. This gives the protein CASSSNTAGVGYGYTF.

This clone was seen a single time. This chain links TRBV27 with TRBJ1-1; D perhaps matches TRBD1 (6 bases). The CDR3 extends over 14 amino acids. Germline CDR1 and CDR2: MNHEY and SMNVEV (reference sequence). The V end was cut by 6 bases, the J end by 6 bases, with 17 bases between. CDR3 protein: CASSRNQGIAEAFF. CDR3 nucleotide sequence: TGTGCCAGCAGCCGCAACCAGGGGATCGCTGAAGCTTTCTTT.

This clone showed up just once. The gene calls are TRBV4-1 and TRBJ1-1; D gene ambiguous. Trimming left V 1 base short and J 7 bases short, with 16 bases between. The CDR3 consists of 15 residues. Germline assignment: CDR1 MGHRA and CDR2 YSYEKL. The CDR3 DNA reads TGCGCCAGCAGCCAAGTTGAAGGAGGTGAAGATGAAGCTTTCTTT. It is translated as CASSQVEGGEDEAFF.

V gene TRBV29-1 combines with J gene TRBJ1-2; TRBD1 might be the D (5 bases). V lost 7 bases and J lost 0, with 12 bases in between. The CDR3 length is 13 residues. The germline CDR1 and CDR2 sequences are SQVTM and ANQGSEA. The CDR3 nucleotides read TGCAGCGCCTGGGACCCTACTAACTATGGCTACACCTTC. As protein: CSAWDPTNYGYTF. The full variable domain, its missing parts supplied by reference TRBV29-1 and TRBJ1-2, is SAVISQKPSRDICQRGTSLTIQCQVDSQVTMMFWYRQQPGQSLTLIATANQGSEATYESGFVIDKFPISRPNLTFSTLTVSNMSPEDSSIYLCSAWDPTNYGYTFGSGTRLTVV.

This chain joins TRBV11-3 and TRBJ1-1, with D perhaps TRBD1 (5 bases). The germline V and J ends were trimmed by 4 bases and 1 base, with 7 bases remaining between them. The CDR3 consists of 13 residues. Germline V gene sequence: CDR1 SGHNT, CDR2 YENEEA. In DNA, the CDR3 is TGTGCCAGCAGCTGGGGCCCGAACACTGAAGCTTTCTTT. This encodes CASSWGPNTEAFF.